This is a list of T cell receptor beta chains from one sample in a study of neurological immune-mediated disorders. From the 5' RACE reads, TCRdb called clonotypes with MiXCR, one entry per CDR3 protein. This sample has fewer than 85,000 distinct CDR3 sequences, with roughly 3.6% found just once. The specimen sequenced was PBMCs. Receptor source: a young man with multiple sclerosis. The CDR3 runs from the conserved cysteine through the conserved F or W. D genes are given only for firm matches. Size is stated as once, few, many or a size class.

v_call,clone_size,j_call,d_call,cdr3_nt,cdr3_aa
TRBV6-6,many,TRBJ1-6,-,TGTGCCAGCAGTTACAACGGTGATAATTCACCCCTCCACTTT,CASSYNGDNSPLHF
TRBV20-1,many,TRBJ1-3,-,TGCAGTGCTACACCGATGGGGGCTGGAAACACCATATATTTT,CSATPMGAGNTIYF
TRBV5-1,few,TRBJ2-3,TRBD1,TGCGCCAGCAGCCAGACAGGGAGTCGAGATACGCAGTATTTT,CASSQTGSRDTQYF
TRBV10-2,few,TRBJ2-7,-,TGCGCCAGCAGTGGGGCCTACGAGCAGTACTTC,CASSGAYEQYF
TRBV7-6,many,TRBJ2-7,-,TGTGCCAGCAGCCCGTGGACAGCCTACGAGCAGTACTTC,CASSPWTAYEQYF
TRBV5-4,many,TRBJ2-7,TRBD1,TGTGCCAGCAATAACAGGGGGACGGGCGAGCAGTACTTC,CASNNRGTGEQYF
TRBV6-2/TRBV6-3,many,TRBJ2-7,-,TGTGCCAGCAGTCCCAGGGACGGATCCTACGAGCAGTACTTC,CASSPRDGSYEQYF
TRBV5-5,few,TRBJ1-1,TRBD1,TGTGCCAGCAACCTGAAGGGGACAGGGTGGAACACTGAAGCTTTCTTT,CASNLKGTGWNTEAFF
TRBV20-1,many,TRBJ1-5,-,TGCAGTGCTAGCGAGGGTGTACTCCAAAATCAGCCCCAGCATTTT,CSASEGVLQNQPQHF
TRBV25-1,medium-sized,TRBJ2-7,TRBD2,TGTGCCAGCAGTCGCGGGGGAGCCTACGAGCAGTACTTC,CASSRGGAYEQYF
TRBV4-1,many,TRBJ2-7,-,TGCGCCAGCAGCCCACAGATTCCCTACGAGCAGTACTTC,CASSPQIPYEQYF
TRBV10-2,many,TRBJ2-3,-,TGCGCCAGCAGTGGACTAGTAAGCTTCACAGATACGCAGTATTTT,CASSGLVSFTDTQYF
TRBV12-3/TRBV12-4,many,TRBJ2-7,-,TGTGCCAGCAGTTTTGGAGCAGGGTACGAGCAGTACTTC,CASSFGAGYEQYF
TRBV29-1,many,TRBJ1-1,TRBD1,TGCAGCGTTGATACAGGGGGTCGGGACACTGAAGCTTTCTTT,CSVDTGGRDTEAFF
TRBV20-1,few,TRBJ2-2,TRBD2,TGCAGTGCTAGGACTAGCGGTTATACCACCGGGGAGCTGTTTTTT,CSARTSGYTTGELFF
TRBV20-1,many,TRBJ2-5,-,TGCAGTGCTAGAGTGGTGGGACTGTGGCTCGAGACCCAGTACTTC,CSARVVGLWLETQYF